This record looks at one TCR beta chain sequence and its context. Its matching antigen is unknown. The data were taken from a study of shared clonotypes between healthy human individuals. The ends were cut back, 5 bases at V and 5 bases at J, with 21 bases in the middle. CDR1 is GTSNPN and CDR2 is SVGIG in the germline V gene (reference sequence). The CDR3 spans 15 residues. The protocol was immunoSEQ multiplex PCR, while the TCRdb copy is restricted to in-frame clones and leaves out a portion. This sample has about 2.4 million clones, with more than 80% found just once. Broader study findings: Non-shared clonotypes had lower generation probabilities than clonotypes shared by all four sorted-subset donors.

The specimen sequenced was naive CD4+ T cells sorted from blood. Specified subset: CD45RA+ positively selected. The receptor comes from a man between 18 and 35 years old in good health. This chain connects TRBV30 to TRBJ1-2; possible D gene TRBD1, 5 bases. CDR3 in DNA: TGTGCCTGGGGCGCGGGGGGAGCGGTTGGGTATGGCTACACCTTC. This codes for CAWGAGGAVGYGYTF.